The 29 T cell receptor beta chains below all came from one sample that was sequenced in a study of blood T cell repertoires in COVID-19. Assay used: immunoSEQ multiplex PCR; TCRdb lists only in-frame clones, some missing. The table lists about 65,000 clones, roughly 92% of them singletons, with approximately 2.9% in the top ten. Sequencing input: peripheral blood. These receptors all come from a man aged 65 to 85 with active COVID-19.

The rearrangement joins TRBV27 to TRBJ2-5, with 10 bases identical to TRBD2. Germline assignment: CDR1 MNHEY and CDR2 SMNVEV (reference sequence). Trimming took 2 bases from V and 1 from J; bases not matched to a gene: 4. The CDR3 is made up of 16 amino acids. CDR3 sequence reads: CASSLLSGGIQETQYF. DNA of the CDR3: TGTGCCAGCAGTTTACTTAGCGGGGGGATCCAAGAGACCCAGTACTTC.

The V gene is TRBV11-3, the J gene TRBJ1-4; the match to TRBD1 covers 9 bases. The CDR3 sequence is 19 residues long. Germline CDR1 and CDR2: SGHNT and YENEEA. V lost 5 bases to trimming and J lost 7 bases; unmatched junction nucleotides: 20. The CDR3 sequence is CASSSTGQGNFIMAEKLFF. In nucleotides, the CDR3 is TGTGCCAGCAGCAGTACTGGACAGGGGAACTTCATAATGGCTGAAAAACTGTTTTTT.

This sequence joins TRBV18 and TRBJ1-1, with TRBD1 as a possible D gene (6 bases). CDR1 KGHSH and CDR2 LQKENI come from the germline V gene. V was shortened by 2 bases and J by 0 bases, with 22 bases between the two germline ends. CDR3 length: 19 amino acids. Here the CDR3 DNA reads TGTGCCAGCTCACCAAACACCGGGGGGCAACCGATAATGAACACTGAAGCTTTCTTT. Translating it yields CASSPNTGGQPIMNTEAFF.

The rearrangement uses TRBV4-3 and TRBJ2-3; possibly TRBD2 for D (8 bases). Germline values: CDR1 LGHNA, CDR2 YSLEER. The ends were cut back, 5 bases at V and 5 bases at J, with 17 bases in the middle. The CDR3 is made up of 15 amino acids. The CDR3 is CASSRGRGAQDTQYF. In DNA, the CDR3 is TGCGCCAGCAGCAGGGGGCGGGGGGCACAAGATACGCAGTATTTT.

This rearrangement joins TRBV7-2 to TRBJ2-7, with 7 positions matching TRBD1. With 4 bases clipped from V and 0 bases from J, the junction kept 6 bases outside the gene matches. Germline CDR1 is SGHTA and CDR2 is FQGNSA. CDR3 length: 15 amino acids. CDR3 sequence reads: CASSSQTGSSYEQYF. CDR3 sequence (DNA): TGTGCCAGCAGCTCTCAGACAGGGAGCTCCTACGAGCAGTACTTC.

The V gene is TRBV5-6, the J gene TRBJ2-2; no definite D call. Germline assignment: CDR1 SGHDT and CDR2 YYEEEE. This CDR3 contains 16 residues. V was shortened by 2 bases and J by 1 base, with 12 bases between the two germline ends. CDR3 sequence: CASSLTDTVNTGELFF. Written as DNA, the CDR3 is TGTGCCAGCAGCTTAACAGACACCGTGAACACCGGGGAGCTGTTTTTT.

The rearrangement uses TRBV10-1 and TRBJ2-4; a weak D match, TRBD2 (5 bases). The germline CDR1 and CDR2 sequences are WNHNN and SYGVQD (reference sequence). This CDR3 region has 14 residues. V gave up 2 bases and J gave up 12 bases, with 17 bases separating them. The CDR3 region is CASSEREHGYAQYF. The DNA for the CDR3 is TGCGCCAGCAGTGAGAGGGAGCATGGCTATGCTCAGTACTTC.

In nucleotides, the CDR3 is TGCGCCAGCAGCTTGGGTGGAGGGAGGAACACCGGGGAGCTGTTTTTT. Its protein product is CASSLGGGRNTGELFF. The gene calls are TRBV5-1 and TRBJ2-2; perhaps TRBD2 as D (6 bases). Germline V gives CDR1 SGHRS, CDR2 YFSETQ. The CDR3 covers 16 residues. V was pared by 0 bases and J by 1 base, with 10 bases between.

The chain is built from TRBV5-6 and TRBJ2-2; 7 nucleotides match TRBD1. V lost 0 bases and J lost 3; bases outside the gene matches: 14. Germline V gene data show CDR1 as SGHDT and CDR2 as YYEEEE. The CDR3 extends over 19 amino acids. The CDR3, as DNA: TGTGCCAGCAGCTTGGGTCGTTTCCAGAGGACAGGAGACACCGGGGAGCTGTTTTTT. Translating it yields CASSLGRFQRTGDTGELFF.

The chain combines TRBV6-5 with TRBJ2-7, with TRBD1 matching 7 bases. Germline CDR1 is MNHEY and CDR2 is SVGAGI. V shed 7 bases and J 2 bases; nucleotides not matched to a gene: 11. The CDR3 consists of 15 residues. CDR3 sequence reads: CASTDTGVPPYEQYF. The CDR3, as DNA: TGTGCCAGCACCGATACAGGGGTCCCTCCCTACGAGCAGTACTTC.

The CDR3: CASSSDSSYEQYF. CDR3 DNA: TGTGCCAGCAGTTCTGACAGCTCCTACGAGCAGTACTTC. The chain couples TRBV12-3 or TRBV12-4 to TRBJ2-7; possibly TRBD1 for D (5 bases). The CDR3 loop spans 13 amino acids. V shed 4 bases and J shed 0 bases, with 7 bases lying between them.

The chain employs TRBV28 and TRBJ1-4, with D possibly TRBD1 on 5 matching bases. The germline CDR1 and CDR2 sequences are MDHEN and SYDVKM. CDR3 length equals 15 residues. V was clipped by 3 bases and J by 5 bases, with 13 bases between them. The CDR3 nucleotides read TGTGCCAGCAGTTTGTGGACGGGGGGAAATGAAAAACTGTTTTTT. Its translation is CASSLWTGGNEKLFF.

The genes are TRBV19 and TRBJ1-5; 8 bases map to TRBD1. Germline assignment: CDR1 LNHDA and CDR2 SQIVND (reference sequence). V gave up 6 bases and J gave up 2 bases; unmatched junction bases: 6. This CDR3 region has 15 residues. The CDR3 loop is CASSLAGQGNQPQHF. CDR3 coding DNA: TGTGCCAGTAGCTTGGCGGGACAGGGCAATCAGCCCCAGCATTTT.

The chain joins TRBV7-2 to TRBJ2-1, with 11 nucleotides matching TRBD2. The J segment lost 7 bases and the V segment lost 2 bases, leaving 4 bases of the junction unmatched. The CDR3 is made up of 15 amino acids. The germline V gene has CDR1 SGHTA and CDR2 FQGNSA. The CDR3 reads CASSLNSGGGNEQFF. Here the CDR3 DNA reads TGTGCCAGCAGCTTAAATAGCGGGGGGGGAAATGAGCAGTTCTTC.

This clone occurred once. The chain couples TRBV5-1 to TRBJ2-3; 14 nucleotides match TRBD2. CDR1 is SGHRS and CDR2 is YFSETQ in the germline V gene. J was trimmed by 3 bases and V by 4 bases; bases with no gene match: 7. The CDR3 totals 17 residues. The CDR3 loop is CASSSTGTSGGTDTQYF. The CDR3, as DNA: TGCGCCAGCAGCAGCACCGGGACTAGCGGGGGTACAGATACGCAGTATTTT.

The chain links TRBV6-6 to TRBJ2-5; 9 nucleotides match TRBD2. After removal of 2 bases from V and 5 bases from J, the junction contained 6 bases not matched to a gene. CDR3 size: 15 residues. The germline gives CDR1 MNHNY, CDR2 SVGAGI (reference sequence). The CDR3 sequence: CASSYAGGPGETQYF. DNA of the CDR3: TGTGCCAGCAGTTACGCGGGGGGGCCGGGGGAGACCCAGTACTTC.

The chain uses TRBV29-1 and TRBJ1-5; 8 bases align to TRBD1. CDR1 is SQVTM, CDR2 ANQGSEA, per germline. V trimming: 7 bases; J trimming: 4 bases; junction bases outside the gene matches: 6. The CDR3 length is 13 residues. The CDR3: CSAGQGLNQPQHF. In nucleotides, the CDR3 is TGCAGCGCCGGACAGGGTTTGAATCAGCCCCAGCATTTT.

The chain carries TRBV6-6 and TRBJ2-5; 13 bases agree with TRBD2. The CDR3 has 15 amino acids. Losses at the gene ends were 7 bases for V and 6 bases for J; bases not matched to a gene: 8. Germline CDR1 is MNHNY and CDR2 is SVGAGI (reference sequence). The CDR3 DNA follows: TGTGCCAGCATTCCCTCGGGACTAGCGGGGAAGACCCAGTACTTC. Encoded protein: CASIPSGLAGKTQYF.

The CDR3 DNA reads TGTGCCAGCAGCCCAAGGGACAGGGAGGCAGATACGCAGTATTTT. Protein: CASSPRDREADTQYF. The J gene is TRBJ2-3, the V gene TRBV9; 9 nucleotides align to TRBD1. The CDR3 contains 15 residues. V shed 4 bases, J shed 4 bases, and the junction held 7 bases outside the gene matches. The germline V gene has CDR1 SGDLS and CDR2 YYNGEE.

The rearrangement links TRBV6-5 to TRBJ1-6, with TRBD1 as a possible D gene (5 bases). The germline gives CDR1 MNHEY, CDR2 SVGAGI. Between the trimmed V and J ends, which lost 5 bases and 13 bases, there was a span of 12 bases. The CDR3 length is 12 residues. The CDR3 sequence: CASSTRVKPLHF. As DNA, the CDR3 is TGTGCCAGCAGTACCAGGGTCAAGCCCCTCCACTTT.

The genes are TRBV5-6 and TRBJ1-2, with 8 bases identical to TRBD1. From germline, CDR1 is SGHDT and CDR2 YYEEEE. With V trimmed by 2 bases and J by 8 bases, 14 bases remained unmatched. The CDR3 has 16 residues. The CDR3 loop is CASSFLYRGNTHGYTF. CDR3 in DNA: TGTGCCAGCAGCTTCTTATACAGGGGGAACACACACGGCTACACCTTC.

The V and J genes are TRBV28 and TRBJ1-2, with D possibly matching TRBD1 (6 bases). Trimming removed 5 bases at V and 3 bases at J, with 10 bases between. In germline, CDR1 is MDHEN, CDR2 SYDVKM. The CDR3 has 13 residues. The CDR3 spells CASSTTGDYGYTF. The CDR3 DNA is TGTGCCAGCAGTACGACAGGTGACTATGGCTACACCTTC.

The CDR3 DNA reads as TGTGCCAGCAGCTTAGCGGGACAAAATCAGCCCCAGCATTTT. Protein: CASSLAGQNQPQHF. The chain employs TRBV7-9 and TRBJ1-5; D might be TRBD1 (6 bases). V lost 0 bases and J 4 bases, leaving 7 bases between the germline ends. This CDR3 has 14 amino acids. Germline values: CDR1 SEHNR, CDR2 FQNEAQ (reference sequence).

This chain connects TRBV6-2 or TRBV6-3 to TRBJ1-4; the D is unclear. The CDR3 consists of 14 residues. Germline V gene sequence: CDR1 MNHEY, CDR2 SVGEGT. The V end lost 2 bases, the J end lost 4 bases, and 8 bases lay between the germline ends. In DNA form, the CDR3 reads TGTGCCAGCAGTTACCTCGGACTTAATGAAAAACTGTTTTTT. Encoded protein: CASSYLGLNEKLFF.

The chain couples TRBV19 to TRBJ2-7; 8 positions match TRBD1. Germline trimming cut 5 bases from V and 1 base from J; bases unmatched to any gene: 7. There are 15 residues in the CDR3. Germline CDR1 LNHDA, CDR2 SQIVND (reference sequence). CDR3 loop: CASSGGQGNSYEQYF. DNA of the CDR3: TGTGCCAGTAGTGGCGGACAGGGTAATTCCTACGAGCAGTACTTC.

Regarding this clone: The identical CDR3 is also encoded by other nucleotide sequences in the sample. V gene TRBV28 combines with J gene TRBJ1-3; the D is unclear. Trimming stripped 3 bases from V and 4 bases from J, with 4 bases between. Germline loops: CDR1 MDHEN, CDR2 SYDVKM. There are 12 residues in the CDR3. CDR3 sequence reads: CASSLQGNTIYF. CDR3 DNA: TGTGCCAGCAGTTTGCAGGGAAACACCATATATTTT.

This chain joins TRBV2 and TRBJ1-4; a possible D gene is TRBD1 (6 bases). The CDR3 spans 16 residues. Germline values: CDR1 SNHLY, CDR2 FYNNEI. The V and J ends lost 5 bases and 4 bases respectively, with 17 bases between them. CDR3 in DNA: TGTGCCAGCAGTTTTTTTCGTGGACAGATTAATGAAAAACTGTTTTTT. Protein sequence: CASSFFRGQINEKLFF.

The CDR3, as DNA: TGCGCCAGCAGCTTGGAGGGCAGGGGGCCCACAGATACGCAGTATTTT. It specifies CASSLEGRGPTDTQYF. V is TRBV5-1 and J is TRBJ2-3; 8 positions agree with TRBD1. The CDR3 runs to 16 residues. Germline values: CDR1 SGHRS, CDR2 YFSETQ. With V trimmed by 0 bases and J by 2 bases, 5 bases remained unmatched.

The V call is TRBV5-1, the J call TRBJ1-2, with 7 bases identical to TRBD1. J was trimmed by 5 bases and V by 4 bases; bases with no gene match: 5. Germline V gene data show CDR1 as SGHRS and CDR2 as YFSETQ. The CDR3 runs to 13 residues. The CDR3 is CASSVQGEYGYTF. The CDR3 DNA sequence: TGCGCCAGCAGCGTTCAGGGGGAGTATGGCTACACCTTC.